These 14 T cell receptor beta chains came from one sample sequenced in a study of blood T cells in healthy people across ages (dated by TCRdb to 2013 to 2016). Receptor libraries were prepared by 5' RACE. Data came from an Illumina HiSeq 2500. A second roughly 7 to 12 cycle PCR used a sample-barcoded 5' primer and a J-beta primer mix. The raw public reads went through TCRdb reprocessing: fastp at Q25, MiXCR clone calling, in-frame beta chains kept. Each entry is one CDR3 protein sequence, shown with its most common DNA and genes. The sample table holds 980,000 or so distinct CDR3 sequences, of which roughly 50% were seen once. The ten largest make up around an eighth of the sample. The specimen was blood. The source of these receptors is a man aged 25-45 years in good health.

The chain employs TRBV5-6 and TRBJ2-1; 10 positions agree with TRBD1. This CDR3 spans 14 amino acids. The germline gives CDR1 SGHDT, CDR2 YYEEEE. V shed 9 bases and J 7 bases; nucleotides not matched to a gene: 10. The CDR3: CATQGQGGWNEQFF. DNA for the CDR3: TGTGCCACCCAAGGACAGGGGGGTTGGAATGAGCAGTTCTTC.

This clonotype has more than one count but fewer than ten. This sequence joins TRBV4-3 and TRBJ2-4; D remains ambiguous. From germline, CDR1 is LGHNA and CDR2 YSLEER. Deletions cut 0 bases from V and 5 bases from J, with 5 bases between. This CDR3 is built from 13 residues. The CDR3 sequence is CASSQERENIQYF. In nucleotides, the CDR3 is TGCGCCAGCAGCCAAGAACGGGAAAACATTCAGTACTTC.

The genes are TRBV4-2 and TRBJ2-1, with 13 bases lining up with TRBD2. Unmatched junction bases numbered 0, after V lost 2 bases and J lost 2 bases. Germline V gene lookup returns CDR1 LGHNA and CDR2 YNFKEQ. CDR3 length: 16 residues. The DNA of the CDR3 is TGTGCCAGCAGCCAAACTAGCGGGGGGGCCTACAATGAGCAGTTCTTC. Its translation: CASSQTSGGAYNEQFF.

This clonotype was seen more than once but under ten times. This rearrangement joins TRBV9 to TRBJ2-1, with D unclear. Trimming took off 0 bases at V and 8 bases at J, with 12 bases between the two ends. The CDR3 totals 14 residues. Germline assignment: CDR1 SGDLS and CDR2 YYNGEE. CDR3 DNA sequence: TGTGCCAGCAGCGTAGGGGGATTAGACGATGAGCAGTTCTTC. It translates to CASSVGGLDDEQFF.

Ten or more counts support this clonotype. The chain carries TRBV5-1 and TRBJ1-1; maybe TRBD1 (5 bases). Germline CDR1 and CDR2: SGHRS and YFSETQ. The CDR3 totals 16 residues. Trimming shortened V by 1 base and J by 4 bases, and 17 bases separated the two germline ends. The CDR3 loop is CASSLMEGFGSTEAFF. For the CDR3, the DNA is TGCGCCAGCAGCTTGATGGAGGGGTTCGGGAGCACTGAAGCTTTCTTT.

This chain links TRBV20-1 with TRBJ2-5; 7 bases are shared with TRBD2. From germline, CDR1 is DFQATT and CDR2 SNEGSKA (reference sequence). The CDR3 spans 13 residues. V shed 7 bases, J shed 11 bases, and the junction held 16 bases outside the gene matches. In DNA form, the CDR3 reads TGCAGTGAGGGAGGGCAGGCCAACAATGAGCAGTACTTC. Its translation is CSEGGQANNEQYF.

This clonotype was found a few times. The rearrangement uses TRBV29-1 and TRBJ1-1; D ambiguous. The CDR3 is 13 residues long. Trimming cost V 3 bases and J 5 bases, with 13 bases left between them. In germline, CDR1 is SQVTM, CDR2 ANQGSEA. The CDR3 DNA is TGCAGCGTTGAGGGCCAGACGGGGACTGAAGCTTTCTTT. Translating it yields CSVEGQTGTEAFF.

CDR3 in amino acids: CASSQDSGGVDTQYF. The CDR3 bases are TGTGCCAGCAGCCAAGATAGTGGAGGGGTGGATACGCAGTATTTT. This chain links TRBV3-1 with TRBJ2-3; D may be TRBD2 (6 bases). CDR1 LGHDT and CDR2 YNNKEL come from the germline V gene (reference sequence). This CDR3 has 15 amino acids. V was pared by 0 bases and J by 6 bases, with 13 bases between.

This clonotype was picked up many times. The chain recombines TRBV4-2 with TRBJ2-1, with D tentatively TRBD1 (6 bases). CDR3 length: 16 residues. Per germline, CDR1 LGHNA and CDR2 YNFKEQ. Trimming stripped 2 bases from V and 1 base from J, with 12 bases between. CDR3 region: CASSQWQGGSYNEQFF. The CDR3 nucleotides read TGTGCCAGCAGCCAATGGCAAGGGGGATCCTACAATGAGCAGTTCTTC.

For the CDR3, the DNA is TGCAGTGCTGGAGGGACTAGCGGGGGGGCAGATACGCAGTATTTT. Its translation: CSAGGTSGGADTQYF. This chain connects TRBV20-1 to TRBJ2-3, with TRBD2 matching over 16 bases. CDR3 length: 15 amino acids. Germline CDR1 and CDR2: DFQATT and SNEGSKA (reference sequence). The J segment lost 4 bases and the V segment lost 5 bases, leaving 3 bases of the junction unmatched.

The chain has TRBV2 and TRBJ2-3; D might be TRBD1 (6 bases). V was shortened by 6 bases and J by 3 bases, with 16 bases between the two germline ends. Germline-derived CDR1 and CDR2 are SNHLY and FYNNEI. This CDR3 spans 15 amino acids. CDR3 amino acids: CASRGTGSRTDTQYF. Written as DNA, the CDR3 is TGTGCCAGCAGAGGAACAGGGTCGAGGACAGATACGCAGTATTTT.

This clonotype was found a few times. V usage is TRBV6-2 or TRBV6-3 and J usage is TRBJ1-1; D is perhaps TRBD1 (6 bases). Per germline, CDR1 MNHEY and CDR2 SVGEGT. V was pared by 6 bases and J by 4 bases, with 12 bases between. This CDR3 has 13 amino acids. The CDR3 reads CASREGEGTEAFF. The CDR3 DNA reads TGTGCCAGCAGGGAGGGGGAGGGCACTGAAGCTTTCTTT.

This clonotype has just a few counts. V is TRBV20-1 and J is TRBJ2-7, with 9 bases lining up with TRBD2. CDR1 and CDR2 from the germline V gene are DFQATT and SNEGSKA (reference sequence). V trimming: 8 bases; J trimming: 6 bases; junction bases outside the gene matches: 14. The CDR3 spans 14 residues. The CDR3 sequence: CSSSRSGGMGEQYF. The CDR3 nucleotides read TGCAGTTCCTCGCGGAGCGGGGGGATGGGCGAGCAGTACTTC.

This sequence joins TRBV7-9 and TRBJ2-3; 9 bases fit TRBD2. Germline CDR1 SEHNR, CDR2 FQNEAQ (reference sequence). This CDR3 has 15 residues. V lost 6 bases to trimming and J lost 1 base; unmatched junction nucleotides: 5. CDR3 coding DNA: TGTGCCAGCAGGGTAGCGGGGGCCCGCACAGATACGCAGTATTTT. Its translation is CASRVAGARTDTQYF.